This T cell receptor beta chain was identified during a study of cytomegalovirus exposure and HLA in healthy donors. Study-wide results and limits: Accurate prediction of most subjects' HLA-A and HLA-B alleles from TCR beta sequences was reported.

PCR employed 60 Vbeta and 13 Jbeta primers. The assay was immunoSEQ multiplex PCR, and TCRdb's table has in-frame clones only and misses some. The sample carries 150,000 to 200,000 clones, just over 75% recorded once. Samples came from healthy bone marrow donors. Concerning this clone: Antigen: not known.

Germline V gene lookup returns CDR1 WSHSY and CDR2 SAAADI. The CDR3 extends over 14 amino acids. V was shortened by 5 bases and J by 4 bases, with 14 bases between the two germline ends. This clonotype originated in a woman in her 30s in good health and CMV-seropositive. Material: PBMCs. V and J are TRBV10-2 and TRBJ1-2; D is uncertain. This chain's CDR3 is CASSSLYSLYGYTF. The CDR3 bases are TGCGCCAGCAGTAGTCTATACAGCCTCTATGGCTACACCTTC.